The rows below give T cell receptor beta chains drawn from one sample of a study of T cells in Graves' hyperthyroidism and ophthalmopathy. TCRdb passed the multiplex PCR reads through MiXCR, listing each CDR3 protein once. The sample consists of roughly 630,000 distinct CDR3 sequences, about 15% of them appearing once. Sequencing used blood. The receptors shown here come from a woman aged 30 to 39 with Graves' hyperthyroidism. Both conserved end residues are part of each CDR3. The D gene is left open where the match is weak. Size tells how often a clone was seen (once, few, many) or the class of an expanded clone, and some rows leave it out.

abundance,d_gene,v_gene,j_gene,CDR3nt,CDR3aa
NA,TRBD2,TRBV5-6,TRBJ2-7,TGTGCCAGCAGCTTGGAGGCTAGCGGGAGGGGATCCTACGAGCAGTACTTC,CASSLEASGRGSYEQYF
many,TRBD2,TRBV30,TRBJ2-7,TGTGCCTGGACCGTCGGGGGGTCCTACGAGCAGTACTTC,CAWTVGGSYEQYF
NA,NA,TRBV20-1,TRBJ1-2,TGCAGTGCTAGATGGGGGAGCGGCTACACCTTC,CSARWGSGYTF
few,NA,TRBV5-1,TRBJ2-4,TGCGCCAGCAGCTACTCGAGGGCCGCCAAAAACATTCAGTACTTC,CASSYSRAAKNIQYF
many,TRBD2,TRBV3-1,TRBJ2-3,TGTGCCAGCAGCCCGGGACTAGCCTACACAGATACGCAGTATTTT,CASSPGLAYTDTQYF
many,NA,TRBV29-1,TRBJ1-1,TGCAGCGTTGAACCGGGGCGGCGAACGGAGGCAAGGGCTGAAGCTTTCTTT,CSVEPGRRTEARAEAFF
NA,TRBD2,TRBV7-6,TRBJ2-2,TGTGCCAGCAGCTCCAGCGGGACGAACACCGGGGAGCTGTTTTTT,CASSSSGTNTGELFF
few,NA,TRBV4-1,TRBJ2-3,TGCGCCAGCAGCCAAGGATGGAGCCCCGATACGCAGTATTTT,CASSQGWSPDTQYF
once,TRBD1,TRBV5-1,TRBJ1-4,TGTGCCAGCAGCTCTACAGGGGGCTATACTGCAACTAATGAAAGACTGTTTTTT,CASSSTGGYTATNERLFF
few,NA,TRBV12-3/TRBV12-4,TRBJ2-2,TGTGCCAGCAGTTTAGCGCGGTTCGGAGACACCGGGGAGCTGTTTTTT,CASSLARFGDTGELFF
few,TRBD1,TRBV7-2,TRBJ2-4,TGTGCCAGCAGCTCGGAACACAGGGGCGGGAAAAACATTCAGTACTTC,CASSSEHRGGKNIQYF
few,NA,TRBV5-5,TRBJ2-7,TGTGCCAGCAGCTTGGCCGGTTCGAGCGGACCCACCTACGAGCAGTACTTC,CASSLAGSSGPTYEQYF
many,TRBD2,TRBV4-2,TRBJ2-3,TGTGCCAGCAGCCAGGCGGGAGGGTCCCCAGATACGCAGTATTTT,CASSQAGGSPDTQYF
NA,TRBD2,TRBV27,TRBJ2-3,TGTGCCAGCAGTTTACCGGGAGGGTTCGCAGATACGCAGTATTTT,CASSLPGGFADTQYF
few,TRBD1,TRBV4-3,TRBJ1-1,TGCGCCAGCAGCCATCTGGGACAGGGGGCGTCTGAAGCTTTCTTT,CASSHLGQGASEAFF
NA,TRBD2,TRBV7-9,TRBJ2-1,TGTGCCAGCAGCTTAGATGGGACTAGCGGATACTTTAATACCTACAATGAGCAGTTCTTC,CASSLDGTSGYFNTYNEQFF
NA,NA,TRBV20-1,TRBJ1-1,TGCAGTGCTCCCCAGCTGGGGGAGGGGGGCACTGAAGCTTTCTTT,CSAPQLGEGGTEAFF
many,TRBD1,TRBV7-9,TRBJ1-4,TGTGCCAGCAGCTTCGGGACAGGGAATGAAAAACTGTTTTTT,CASSFGTGNEKLFF
many,NA,TRBV12-3/TRBV12-4,TRBJ2-1,TGTGCCAGCAGCCACTCTTGGGGGGTCGGTGAGCAGTTCTTC,CASSHSWGVGEQFF
many,NA,TRBV30,TRBJ1-1,TGTGCCTGGGGCGTCCCTGAAGCTTTCTTT,CAWGVPEAFF
many,NA,TRBV20-1,TRBJ2-1,TGCAGTGCTAGTCCTTTTATAAGCCGGGGTAATGAGCAGTTCTTC,CSASPFISRGNEQFF
many,TRBD1,TRBV12-3/TRBV12-4,TRBJ1-5,TGTGCCAGCAGTCCCGGGACAGTTCATAGCAATCAGCCCCAGCATTTT,CASSPGTVHSNQPQHF
NA,NA,TRBV14,TRBJ2-1,TGTGCCAGCAGCCTCCAAGATCGGGCTTACAATGAGCAGTTCTTC,CASSLQDRAYNEQFF
NA,NA,TRBV5-1,TRBJ1-1,TGCGCCAGCAGCTTCGGGACAACCATGAACACTGAAGCTTTCTTT,CASSFGTTMNTEAFF
many,NA,TRBV5-6,TRBJ2-1,TGCGCCAGCAGCTTGCTTGAGCATGAGCAGTTCTTC,CASSLLEHEQFF
many,TRBD2,TRBV6-2/TRBV6-3,TRBJ2-7,TGTGCCAGCAGTCAGGAAAACCCGGGACTAGTCTACGAGCAGTACTTC,CASSQENPGLVYEQYF
many,NA,TRBV7-9,TRBJ2-1,TGTGCCAGCAGAGGGGGGGGGTCCGGTTACAATGAGCAGTTCTTC,CASRGGGSGYNEQFF
few,NA,TRBV5-5,TRBJ1-5,TGTGCCAGCAGCATTCGTGACAGAAGCAATCAGCCCCAGCATTTT,CASSIRDRSNQPQHF
NA,NA,TRBV6-1,TRBJ2-3,TGTGCCAGCAGGAACCCTTTCGACTGCCCTAGCACAGATACGCAGTATTTT,CASRNPFDCPSTDTQYF
NA,TRBD1,TRBV7-3,TRBJ2-6,TGTGCCAGCAGCCCACCCCAATCGAGGGACAGTGGGCCCGCTGGGGCCAACGTCCTGACTTTC,CASSPPQSRDSGPAGANVLTF
many,TRBD2,TRBV5-6,TRBJ2-5,TGTGCCAGCAGCCCGATACTAGCGGGAGGGCCGGGAGAGACCCAGTACTTC,CASSPILAGGPGETQYF
few,NA,TRBV9,TRBJ2-7,TGTGCCAGCAGCCCCTCGGCCAGTCCCTACGAGCAGTACTTC,CASSPSASPYEQYF
many,TRBD2,TRBV2,TRBJ2-1,TGTGCCAGCACCAAGACTAGCGGCTACAATGAGCAGTTCTTC,CASTKTSGYNEQFF
many,TRBD2,TRBV5-5,TRBJ2-5,TGTGCCAGCAGCTGGGGACTAGCGGGCCGAGAGACCCAGTACTTC,CASSWGLAGRETQYF
many,NA,TRBV3-1,TRBJ1-2,TGTGCCAGCAGCCAAGAAAGGACCCCACAAGACTATGGCTACACCTTC,CASSQERTPQDYGYTF